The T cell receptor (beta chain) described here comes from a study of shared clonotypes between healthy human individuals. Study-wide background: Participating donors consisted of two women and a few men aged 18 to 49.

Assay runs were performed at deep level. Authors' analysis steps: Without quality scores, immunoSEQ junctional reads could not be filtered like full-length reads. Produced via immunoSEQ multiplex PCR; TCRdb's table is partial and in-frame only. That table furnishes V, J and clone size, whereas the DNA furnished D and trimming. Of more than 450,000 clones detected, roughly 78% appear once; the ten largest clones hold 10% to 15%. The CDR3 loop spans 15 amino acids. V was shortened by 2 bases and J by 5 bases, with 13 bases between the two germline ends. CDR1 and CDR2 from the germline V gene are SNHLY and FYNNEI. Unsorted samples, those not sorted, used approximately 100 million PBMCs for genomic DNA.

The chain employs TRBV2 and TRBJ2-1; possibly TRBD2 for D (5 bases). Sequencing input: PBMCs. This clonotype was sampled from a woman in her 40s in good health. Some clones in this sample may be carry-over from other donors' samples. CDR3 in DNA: TGTGCCAGCAGTGAAACGGGCGGGCATCACAATGAGCAGTTCTTC. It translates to CASSETGGHHNEQFF. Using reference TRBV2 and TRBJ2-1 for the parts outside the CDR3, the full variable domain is EPEVTQTPSHQVTQMGQEVILRCVPISNHLYFYWYRQILGQKVEFLVSFYNNEISEKSEIFDDQFSVERPDGSNFTLKIRSTKLEDSAMYFCASSETGGHHNEQFFGPGTRLTVL.